These 15 T cell receptor beta chains originate from one sample sequenced in a study of neurological immune-mediated disorders. Each CDR3 protein gets one entry after TCRdb re-called the 5' RACE reads with MiXCR. Among under 40,000 distinct CDR3 sequences listed, 13% to 15% were seen once. The sequenced sample consisted of PBMCs. The receptor source for this set is a woman between 50 and 59 years old with HTLV-1-associated myelopathy (HAM/TSP).

This clonotype was detected ten times or more. The rearrangement uses TRBV20-1 and TRBJ2-3, with TRBD2 matching 9 bases. Germline-derived CDR1 and CDR2 are DFQATT and SNEGSKA (reference sequence). With V trimmed by 6 bases and J by 4 bases, 5 bases remained unmatched. The CDR3 is 13 residues long. The CDR3 reads CSAGTSRPDTQYF. Written as DNA, the CDR3 is TGCAGTGCCGGGACTAGCCGTCCAGATACGCAGTATTTT.

This clonotype was seen more than once but under ten times. This rearrangement joins TRBV14 to TRBJ2-1; D may match TRBD1 or TRBD2 (5 bases each). From germline, CDR1 is SGHDN and CDR2 FVKESK. Trimming cost V 2 bases and J 10 bases, with 18 bases left between them. This CDR3 contains 15 residues. The CDR3 is CASSQKYWTGTEQFF. The CDR3 DNA reads as TGTGCCAGCAGCCAAAAGTACTGGACCGGGACGGAGCAGTTCTTC.

On this clonotype itself: An end of the junction differs from the germline gene, which may be a read error. The chain employs TRBV15 and TRBJ2-2; either TRBD1 or TRBD2 may fit D (5 bases each). CDR1 and CDR2 from the germline V gene are LNHNV and YYDKDF (reference sequence). This CDR3 comprises 14 residues. The CDR3 DNA sequence: TGTGCCACCAGCAGAGAACGGGGAGTCGGGGCGCTGTTTTTT. Protein: CATSRERGVGALFF.

This clonotype was seen repeatedly, ten times or more. The gene calls are TRBV19 and TRBJ2-3, with D tentatively TRBD1 (5 bases). The V gene lost 5 bases and the J gene lost 4 bases, with 10 bases spanning the gap. Germline lookup yields CDR1 LNHDA and CDR2 SQIVND (reference sequence). This CDR3 is 13 amino acids long. The CDR3 DNA follows: TGTGCCAGTAGTCCTTTGACAGCAGATACGCAGTATTTT. Translated, it gives CASSPLTADTQYF.

This clonotype was picked up many times. The rearrangement joins TRBV10-3 to TRBJ1-5; tentative D call: TRBD1 (6 bases). The germline CDR1 and CDR2 sequences are ENHRY and SYGVKD. V lost 3 bases and J 5 bases, leaving 11 bases between the germline ends. The CDR3 is 14 residues long. The CDR3 loop reads CAISEGPGDQPQHF. The CDR3 bases are TGTGCCATCAGTGAAGGTCCAGGGGATCAGCCCCAGCATTTT.

This clonotype was counted many times. V and J are TRBV14 and TRBJ2-2, with 7 bases fitting TRBD1. The junction had 3 bases not matched to a gene; V was cut back by 4 bases and J by 1 base. Germline assignment: CDR1 SGHDN and CDR2 FVKESK. The CDR3 is 15 residues long. CDR3 sequence (DNA): TGTGCCAGCAGCCCTCGGGACAGGAACACCGGGGAGCTGTTTTTT. The encoded protein is CASSPRDRNTGELFF.

This clonotype was recorded at least ten times. This chain links TRBV20-1 with TRBJ2-7; 9 bases map to TRBD2. Trimming removed 1 base from V and 5 bases from J; junction bases left unmatched: 9. The CDR3 is 15 residues long. Germline values: CDR1 DFQATT, CDR2 SNEGSKA (reference sequence). DNA for the CDR3: TGCAGTGCTAGAGTAATGCGGGGGGGCCGTAACGAGCAGTACGTC. Its protein is CSARVMRGGRNEQYV.

This clonotype was counted many times. This sequence joins TRBV12-3 or TRBV12-4 and TRBJ1-1; possibly TRBD1 for D (5 bases). This CDR3 comprises 12 residues. Trimming took 5 bases from V and 8 from J, leaving 12 bases between them. CDR3 DNA: TGTGCCAGCAGTCCTTACCGACAGGAAGCTTTCTTT. Translating it yields CASSPYRQEAFF.

Notes on this clonotype: A much bigger clone sits one base away, suggesting this may be a read error. The V gene is TRBV27, the J gene TRBJ1-2; D ambiguous. The CDR3 length is 13 residues. From germline, CDR1 is MNHEY and CDR2 SMNVEV (reference sequence). Trimming pared 8 bases from V and 0 bases from J, leaving 10 bases between. CDR3 in DNA: TGTGCCAGCTCGGGGTTAGCTAACTATGGCTACACCTTC. Its protein is CASSGLANYGYTF.

This clonotype has a count of ten or more. The CDR3 loop reads CASSFVQGDEQYF. The DNA for the CDR3 is TGTGCCAGCAGCTTTGTACAGGGGGACGAGCAGTACTTC. V is TRBV7-2 and J is TRBJ2-7; 8 positions match TRBD1. CDR3 length: 13 amino acids. Unmatched junction bases numbered 3, after V lost 3 bases and J lost 5 bases. The V gene's germline CDR1 is SGHTA and CDR2 FQGNSA. The full variable domain, rest sourced from reference TRBV7-2 and TRBJ2-7, is GAGVSQSPSNKVTEKGKDVELRCDPISGHTALYWYRQSLGQGLEFLIYFQGNSAPDKSGLPSDRFSAERTGGSVSTLTIQRTQQEDSAVYLCASSFVQGDEQYFGPGTRLTVT.

This clonotype was picked up many times. V and J are TRBV7-2 and TRBJ1-6; D gene unclear. The germline CDR1 and CDR2 sequences are SGHTA and FQGNSA. The CDR3 has 15 amino acids. The ends were cut back, 5 bases at V and 11 bases at J, with 19 bases in the middle. CDR3 bases: TGTGCCAGCAGCCCCGCGACCCCAGATATTACACCCCTCCACTTT. Its protein product is CASSPATPDITPLHF. The variable domain in full, with the rest retrieved from reference TRBV7-2 and TRBJ1-6, is GAGVSQSPSNKVTEKGKDVELRCDPISGHTALYWYRQSLGQGLEFLIYFQGNSAPDKSGLPSDRFSAERTGGSVSTLTIQRTQQEDSAVYLCASSPATPDITPLHFGNGTRLTVT.

This clonotype has at least ten counts. The chain recombines TRBV7-6 with TRBJ2-7, with a possible D match to TRBD1 (5 bases). Germline CDR1 SGHVS, CDR2 FNYEAQ. The length of the CDR3 is 13 residues. V lost 4 bases and J lost 6, with 13 bases in between. The CDR3 protein is CASSSALDSEQYF. The CDR3, as DNA: TGTGCCAGCAGCTCGGCCCTTGACAGCGAGCAGTACTTC.

V gene TRBV5-1 combines with J gene TRBJ2-2; D gene unclear. CDR1 and CDR2 from the germline V gene are SGHRS and YFSETQ. The CDR3 totals 12 residues. The V end lost 5 bases, the J end lost 2 bases, and 4 bases lay between the germline ends. CDR3 coding DNA: TGCGCCAGCAGAATAAACACCGGGGAGCTGTTTTTT. It is translated as CASRINTGELFF.

This clonotype was detected many times. The rearrangement joins TRBV4-3 to TRBJ1-1; D uncertain. The CDR3 extends over 13 amino acids. Trimming took off 3 bases at V and 0 bases at J, with 5 bases between the two ends. The germline CDR1 and CDR2 sequences are LGHNA and YSLEER. The CDR3 spells CASSQDLNTEAFF. For the CDR3, the DNA is TGCGCCAGCAGCCAGGACCTGAACACTGAAGCTTTCTTT.

This clonotype was recorded a few times. This rearrangement joins TRBV30 to TRBJ2-2, with 13 bases matching TRBD2. Germline V gene lookup returns CDR1 GTSNPN and CDR2 SVGIG (reference sequence). The CDR3 contains 16 residues. V trimming: 2 bases; J trimming: 4 bases; junction bases outside the gene matches: 4. CDR3 coding DNA: TGTGCCTGGAGTCCCGGGACTAGCGGGGTCACCGGGGAGCTGTTTTTT. This sequence encodes CAWSPGTSGVTGELFF.